This T cell receptor (beta chain) was documented in a study of blood T cell repertoires in COVID-19. The repertoire was sequenced with immunoSEQ multiplex PCR; TCRdb's copy has only in-frame clones and lacks some. The sample records more than 300,000 clones, just over 85% being singletons. Trimming removed 3 bases from V and 5 bases from J; junction bases left unmatched: 3. This CDR3 is 13 amino acids long. Germline-derived CDR1 and CDR2 are SGHTA and FQGTGA. The clonotype comes from a woman in her late teens or twenties who had recovered from COVID-19. Sample: PBMCs or T cells enriched from blood (not recorded which). The chain has TRBV7-3 and TRBJ1-1; 7 positions match TRBD1. CDR3 in DNA: TGTGCCAGCAGCTTGAGGGGGCGGACTGAAGCTTTCTTT. Translated, it gives CASSLRGRTEAFF.